This T cell receptor (beta chain) is from a study of beta chain features in type 1 diabetes. Whole-study context: In age, gender and cell yields, patients were similar to healthy donors.

This clone was seen more than once but under ten times. Its matching antigen is unknown. Study results and limitations: Patients with Type 1 diabetes showed moderately but significantly shorter TCRB CDR3s in all four CD4+ subsets.

As every portion of the isolated RNA was reverse transcribed, the sequencing read expressed TCRB transcripts. Assay used: immunoSEQ multiplex PCR; TCRdb lists only in-frame clones, some missing. This table has some 660,000 clones, roughly an eighth appearing once. Trimming left V 4 bases short and J 5 bases short, with 17 bases between. Germline V gene sequence: CDR1 SEHNR, CDR2 FQNEAQ (reference sequence). This CDR3 has 15 residues. Sequencing used naive CD4+ T cells from blood. This TCR came from a man between 18 and 35 years old with type 1 diabetes. This sequence joins TRBV7-9 and TRBJ1-1, with unresolved D. The CDR3 loop is CASSSYKGKPTEAFF. In DNA, the CDR3 is TGTGCCAGCAGCTCTTACAAGGGTAAACCGACTGAAGCTTTCTTT.